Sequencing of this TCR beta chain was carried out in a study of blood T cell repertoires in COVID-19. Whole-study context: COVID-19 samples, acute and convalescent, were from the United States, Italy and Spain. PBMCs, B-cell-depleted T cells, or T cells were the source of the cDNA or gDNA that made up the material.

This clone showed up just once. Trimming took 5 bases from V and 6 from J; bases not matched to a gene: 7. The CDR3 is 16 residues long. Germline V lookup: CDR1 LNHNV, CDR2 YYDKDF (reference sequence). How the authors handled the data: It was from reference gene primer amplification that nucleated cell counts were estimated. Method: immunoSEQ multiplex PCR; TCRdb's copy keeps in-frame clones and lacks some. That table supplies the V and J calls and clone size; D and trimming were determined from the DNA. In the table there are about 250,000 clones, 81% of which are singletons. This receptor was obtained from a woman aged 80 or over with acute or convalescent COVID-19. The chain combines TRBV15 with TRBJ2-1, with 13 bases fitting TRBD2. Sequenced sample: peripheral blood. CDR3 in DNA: TGTGCCACCAGCCGCCAGGGACTAGCGGGAACCAATGAGCAGTTCTTC. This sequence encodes CATSRQGLAGTNEQFF.